This T cell receptor (beta chain) was sequenced during a study of spatial heterogeneity in lung cancer. The germline V gene has CDR1 DFQATT and CDR2 SNEGSKA (reference sequence). V lost 6 bases, J lost 8 bases, and 13 bases lay in between. The CDR3 runs 12 residues. Time point given: sample taken at primary tumor resection. Sequencing was performed on whole RNA extracted from tumor and nontumor lung tissue, or from frozen PBMC, and the material was left unsorted. This clonotype was picked up many times. TCRdb reprocessed the 5' RACE reads via MiXCR and lists one record per CDR3 protein. Among about 50,000 distinct CDR3 sequences listed, approximately 7.6% were seen once.

This sequence originates from a female donor with early-stage non-small cell lung cancer. The sequenced sample was PBMCs, obtained at surgery. The rearrangement links TRBV20-1 to TRBJ1-4; D gene ambiguous. CDR3 in DNA: TGCAGTGCCCCCCGTGCACTGGAAAAACTGTTTTTT. This sequence encodes CSAPRALEKLFF.